This T cell receptor beta chain derives from a study of regulatory T cells in long-lasting Graves disease. Study-level points and caveats: Comparison showed that persistent patients shared more public clonotypes (about 2,700) than new patients (966). Reduced TCR diversity was observed in persistent Graves' patients versus newly diagnosed patients. Persistent disease samples used TRBV28, TRBJ1-2 and TRBJ2-5 preferentially.

The TCR beta library used iRepertoire HTBI primers with Arm-PCR amplification of CDR3. MiXCR, run by TCRdb on the multiplex PCR reads, gives a single entry per CDR3 protein. Here the sample spans around 450,000 distinct CDR3 sequences, around a fifth being singletons. V lost 0 bases and J 0 bases, leaving 6 bases between the germline ends. This CDR3 is 15 amino acids long. Germline CDR1 LGHDT, CDR2 YNNKEL (reference sequence). Described time point: persistent/refractory GD, antithyroid drugs over 5 years with positive TRAb. The TCR library was prepared using RNA isolated from PBMCs. About this clonotype itself: As yet, its antigen is unknown.

The receptor was isolated from a female donor with Graves disease. The starting material was peripheral blood mononuclear cells (PBMCs), obtained when the disease was refractory, from a patient treated with antithyroid drugs. J is TRBJ1-3 and V is TRBV3-1; the D is unclear. This CDR3 is CASSQDTTSGNTIYF. Written as DNA, the CDR3 is TGTGCCAGCAGCCAAGACACCACCTCTGGAAACACCATATATTTT.